Each of the 3 T cell receptor beta chains below was sequenced from the same sample in a study of cytomegalovirus exposure and HLA in healthy donors. It was with 60 Vbeta and 13 Jbeta primers that the PCR ran. TCRdb's table, derived via immunoSEQ multiplex PCR, lists solely in-frame clones and lacks some. The table lists around 170,000 clones, approximately 78% of them singletons. Material for sequencing was PBMCs. The receptors here all came from a woman in her late teens or twenties in good health and CMV-seronegative.

This clone was picked up one time. The chain recombines TRBV9 with TRBJ1-2; D call uncertain. CDR1 SGDLS and CDR2 YYNGEE come from the germline V gene. V was shortened by 8 bases and J by 3 bases, with 14 bases between the two germline ends. The CDR3 is made up of 13 amino acids. In DNA form, the CDR3 reads TGTGCCAGTCAATCCCCTGAGGACTATGGCTACACCTTC. This gives the protein CASQSPEDYGYTF.

The rearrangement uses TRBV6-5 and TRBJ2-7; 11 positions agree with TRBD1. This CDR3 has 14 residues. Germline values: CDR1 MNHEY, CDR2 SVGAGI. V dropped 5 bases and J dropped 3; count of bases not matched to a gene: 3. CDR3 nucleotides: TGTGCCAGCAGTGGACAGGGGGCGAACTACGAGCAGTACTTC. This gives the protein CASSGQGANYEQYF.

The table lists this clone with a few counts. This rearrangement joins TRBV18 to TRBJ2-1, with 9 bases lining up with TRBD1. The length of the CDR3 is 15 residues. Trimming cost V 3 bases and J 4 bases; bases outside gene matches: 4. Germline-derived CDR1 and CDR2 are KGHSH and LQKENI. The CDR3: CASSPNDRGYNEQFF. The DNA for the CDR3 is TGTGCCAGCTCACCGAACGACAGGGGGTACAATGAGCAGTTCTTC.